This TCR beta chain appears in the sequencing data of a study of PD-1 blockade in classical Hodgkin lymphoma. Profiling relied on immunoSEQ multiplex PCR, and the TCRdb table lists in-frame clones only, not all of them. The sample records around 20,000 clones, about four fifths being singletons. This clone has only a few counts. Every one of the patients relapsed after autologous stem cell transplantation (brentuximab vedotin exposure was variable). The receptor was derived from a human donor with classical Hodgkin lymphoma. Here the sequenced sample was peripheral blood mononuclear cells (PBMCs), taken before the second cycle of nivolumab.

This CDR3 reads CASSYPVGGTEAFF. The CDR3 DNA reads TGTGCCAGCAGTTACCCGGTCGGGGGCACTGAAGCTTTCTTT. The genes are TRBV6-6 and TRBJ1-1; weak D call: TRBD1 (5 bases). V lost 2 bases and J 4 bases, leaving 11 bases between the germline ends. The CDR3 extends over 14 amino acids. Per the germline V gene, CDR1 is MNHNY and CDR2 is SVGAGI (reference sequence).